These T cell receptor beta chains were read from a single sample in a study of cytomegalovirus exposure and HLA in healthy donors. Sequencing used immunoSEQ multiplex PCR; TCRdb keeps in-frame clones, though not all of them. This table holds 130,000 to 150,000 clones, just under 90% found once. The sample consisted of PBMCs. Every receptor here comes from a woman aged 25 to 45 in good health and CMV-seropositive. Both conserved end residues are part of each CDR3. Each record gives: CDR3 protein, CDR3 DNA, CDR3 length, V gene, clone size, J gene, D gene. D genes are given only for firm matches. Expanded clones are given a class, and other clones once, few, many or no size at all.

cdr3_aa: CASSQGRQVEEYEQFF
cdr3_nt: TGCGCCAGCAGTCAGGGTCGACAGGTCGAGGAGTATGAGCAGTTCTTC
cdr3_length: 16
v_call: TRBV23-1
clone_size: -
j_call: TRBJ2-1
d_call: -

cdr3_aa: CASSQGLANEQFF
cdr3_nt: TGTGCCAGCAGCCAGGGACTAGCTAATGAGCAGTTCTTC
cdr3_length: 13
v_call: TRBV7-3
clone_size: -
j_call: TRBJ2-1
d_call: TRBD2

cdr3_aa: CSAREREGGIF
cdr3_nt: TGCAGTGCTAGAGAGCGGGAGGGGGGGATCTTC
cdr3_length: 11
v_call: TRBV20-1
clone_size: -
j_call: TRBJ2-1
d_call: TRBD2

cdr3_aa: CASSWGGRAYEQYF
cdr3_nt: TGTGCCAGCAGCTGGGGCGGGAGGGCTTACGAGCAGTACTTC
cdr3_length: 14
v_call: TRBV11-2
clone_size: -
j_call: TRBJ2-7
d_call: TRBD2

cdr3_aa: CASAIAGGSSYEQYF
cdr3_nt: TGTGCCAGCGCCATAGCGGGGGGGAGCTCCTACGAGCAGTACTTC
cdr3_length: 15
v_call: TRBV9
clone_size: -
j_call: TRBJ2-7
d_call: TRBD2

cdr3_aa: CASSPRSDEKLFF
cdr3_nt: TGTGCCAGCTCACCTCGGTCGGATGAAAAACTGTTTTTT
cdr3_length: 13
v_call: TRBV18
clone_size: -
j_call: TRBJ1-4
d_call: -

cdr3_aa: CASRGTSGSLAETQYF
cdr3_nt: TGTGCCAGCAGGGGGACTAGCGGGAGTTTGGCAGAGACCCAGTACTTC
cdr3_length: 16
v_call: TRBV2
clone_size: -
j_call: TRBJ2-5
d_call: TRBD2

cdr3_aa: CASSRQGASTDTQYF
cdr3_nt: TGTGCCAGCAGCCGACAGGGGGCTAGCACAGATACGCAGTATTTT
cdr3_length: 15
v_call: TRBV11-3
clone_size: -
j_call: TRBJ2-3
d_call: TRBD1

cdr3_aa: CASRGGYNEQFF
cdr3_nt: TGTGCCAGCCGGGGAGGTTACAATGAGCAGTTCTTC
cdr3_length: 12
v_call: TRBV7-9
clone_size: -
j_call: TRBJ2-1
d_call: -

cdr3_aa: CASSLNLNYGYTF
cdr3_nt: TGCGCCAGCAGCTTGAATCTAAACTATGGCTACACCTTC
cdr3_length: 13
v_call: TRBV5-1
clone_size: -
j_call: TRBJ1-2
d_call: -

cdr3_aa: CASSLATTGNHEQYF
cdr3_nt: TGTGCCAGCAGCTTAGCCACTACAGGGAACCACGAGCAGTACTTC
cdr3_length: 15
v_call: TRBV7-2
clone_size: -
j_call: TRBJ2-7
d_call: -

cdr3_aa: CASSLSPAGTYNEQFF
cdr3_nt: TGTGCCAGCAGTTTATCCCCAGCGGGGACTTACAATGAGCAGTTCTTC
cdr3_length: 16
v_call: TRBV27
clone_size: -
j_call: TRBJ2-1
d_call: TRBD2

cdr3_aa: CASSPGAGELFF
cdr3_nt: TGTGCCAGCAGCCCTGGAGCCGGGGAGCTGTTTTTT
cdr3_length: 12
v_call: TRBV5-6
clone_size: -
j_call: TRBJ2-2
d_call: -

cdr3_aa: CASRRGTGGKQETQYF
cdr3_nt: TGTGCCAGCAGACGCGGGACAGGGGGAAAGCAAGAGACCCAGTACTTC
cdr3_length: 16
v_call: TRBV5-8
clone_size: -
j_call: TRBJ2-5
d_call: TRBD1

cdr3_aa: CASSQGGQGRGETQYF
cdr3_nt: TGCGCCAGCAGCCAAGGGGGACAGGGCCGGGGAGAGACCCAGTACTTC
cdr3_length: 16
v_call: TRBV4-1
clone_size: -
j_call: TRBJ2-5
d_call: TRBD1

cdr3_aa: CASGAPWLF
cdr3_nt: TGTGCCAGCGGGGCCCCGTGGCTTTTT
cdr3_length: 9
v_call: TRBV2
clone_size: -
j_call: TRBJ1-4
d_call: -

cdr3_aa: CASSYTGTVPYGELFF
cdr3_nt: TGTGCCAGCAGTTATACCGGGACTGTGCCATACGGGGAGCTGTTTTTT
cdr3_length: 16
v_call: TRBV6-6
clone_size: -
j_call: TRBJ2-2
d_call: -

cdr3_aa: CASSLATDTQYF
cdr3_nt: TGTGCCAGCAGCTTAGCGACAGATACGCAGTATTTT
cdr3_length: 12
v_call: TRBV11-2
clone_size: -
j_call: TRBJ2-3
d_call: -

cdr3_aa: CASRPRTSDNEQFF
cdr3_nt: TGTGCCAGTAGACCGAGGACTAGCGATAATGAGCAGTTCTTC
cdr3_length: 14
v_call: TRBV19
clone_size: -
j_call: TRBJ2-1
d_call: TRBD2

cdr3_aa: CASSDSGTGFYGYTF
cdr3_nt: TGTGCCAGCAGTGACTCCGGGACAGGGTTCTATGGCTACACCTTC
cdr3_length: 15
v_call: TRBV6-6
clone_size: -
j_call: TRBJ1-2
d_call: TRBD1

cdr3_aa: CASSPRTGTGRYLRTEAFF
cdr3_nt: TGTGCCAGCTCACCACGCACCGGGACAGGGAGATATTTGCGCACTGAAGCTTTCTTT
cdr3_length: 19
v_call: TRBV18
clone_size: -
j_call: TRBJ1-1
d_call: TRBD1

cdr3_aa: CASSFRHHQDEQYF
cdr3_nt: TGTGCCAGCAGCTTCCGACACCACCAGGACGAGCAGTACTTC
cdr3_length: 14
v_call: TRBV5-5
clone_size: -
j_call: TRBJ2-7
d_call: -

cdr3_aa: CASSLGRAGYTF
cdr3_nt: TGTGCCAGCAGCTTAGGGAGGGCTGGCTACACCTTC
cdr3_length: 12
v_call: TRBV13
clone_size: once
j_call: TRBJ1-2
d_call: -

cdr3_aa: CASSELGQAPLYEQYF
cdr3_nt: TGTGCCAGCAGTGAACTGGGACAGGCGCCTCTCTACGAGCAGTACTTC
cdr3_length: 16
v_call: TRBV6-1
clone_size: -
j_call: TRBJ2-7
d_call: TRBD1

cdr3_aa: CASSKDGGDSPLHF
cdr3_nt: TGTGCCAGCAGCAAAGATGGAGGGGATTCACCCCTCCACTTT
cdr3_length: 14
v_call: TRBV21-1
clone_size: -
j_call: TRBJ1-6
d_call: -

cdr3_aa: CASSAGARDTQYF
cdr3_nt: TGTGCCAGCAGTGCGGGAGCGAGAGATACGCAGTATTTT
cdr3_length: 13
v_call: TRBV2
clone_size: few
j_call: TRBJ2-3
d_call: -

cdr3_aa: CASSYSAGANTEAFF
cdr3_nt: TGTGCCAGCAGTTACTCCGCGGGGGCGAACACTGAAGCTTTCTTT
cdr3_length: 15
v_call: TRBV6-5
clone_size: -
j_call: TRBJ1-1
d_call: -

cdr3_aa: CASSHSTGADTQYF
cdr3_nt: TGTGCCAGCAGCCACAGCACAGGGGCAGATACGCAGTATTTT
cdr3_length: 14
v_call: TRBV7-8
clone_size: -
j_call: TRBJ2-3
d_call: TRBD1

cdr3_aa: CASRPGEGYQPQHF
cdr3_nt: TGTGCCAGCAGGCCTGGGGAGGGATATCAGCCCCAGCATTTT
cdr3_length: 14
v_call: TRBV28
clone_size: -
j_call: TRBJ1-5
d_call: -

cdr3_aa: CASSLTSGVTYEQYF
cdr3_nt: TGTGCCAGCAGCTTAACTAGCGGGGTAACCTACGAGCAGTACTTC
cdr3_length: 15
v_call: TRBV7-9
clone_size: -
j_call: TRBJ2-7
d_call: TRBD2

cdr3_aa: CASSFTGQETQYF
cdr3_nt: TGTGCCAGCAGTTTCACGGGACAAGAGACCCAGTACTTC
cdr3_length: 13
v_call: TRBV7-2
clone_size: -
j_call: TRBJ2-5
d_call: -

cdr3_aa: CASRKGTSGSHEQFF
cdr3_nt: TGTGCCAGCAGAAAGGGGACTAGCGGGAGCCATGAGCAGTTCTTC
cdr3_length: 15
v_call: TRBV2
clone_size: -
j_call: TRBJ2-1
d_call: TRBD2